This TCR beta chain was recorded in a study of cytomegalovirus exposure and HLA in healthy donors. The PCR made use of 60 Vbeta and 13 Jbeta primers. Clones were sequenced by immunoSEQ multiplex PCR, and TCRdb holds only the in-frame ones, with some missing. The data show 150,000 to 200,000 clones, with 79% seen just once and less than 2.5% held by the top ten. This clone was counted a few times. The antigen remains undetermined. CDR1 MNHNS and CDR2 SASEGT come from the germline V gene. CDR3 length: 16 residues. J was trimmed by 6 bases and V by 2 bases; bases with no gene match: 8. Study findings and constraints: A missense DCLRE1C variant was associated with V- and J-gene trimming of TCR beta chains in a later analysis, and an independent cohort replicated the association. Common viral pathogens seemed, in a later analysis, to connect with several of the most significant clusters.

This TCR was recovered from a woman between 50 and 59 years old in good health and CMV-seronegative. Sequenced: PBMCs. V is TRBV6-1 and J is TRBJ2-2; TRBD2 matches at 8 bases. CDR3 sequence: CASSEPRGAGPGELFF. CDR3 nucleotides: TGTGCCAGCAGTGAACCGCGGGGGGCAGGGCCCGGGGAGCTGTTTTTT.